This TCR beta chain came from a study of cytomegalovirus exposure and HLA in healthy donors (dated by TCRdb to between 2016 and 2019). With regard to the full study: An earlier analysis of 587 of the donors reported over 250 Gb of sequence data and 117 million unique TCR beta sequences obtained from around 190 million T cells. Around 320 gigabases of sequencing data and around 87 million unique TCR sequences were included in an early release covering around 650 HLA-typed donors. Among the roughly 390 genotyped donors, 81% belonged to the genetic ancestry cluster associated with self-reported Caucasian donors. The study was designed to test whether signatures of past pathogen exposure could be identified by cataloging public T cell receptors. The study used immunosequencing to profile the T cell repertoires of under 700 subjects and linked those repertoires to cytomegalovirus serostatus. In addition to the first cohort of 650 to 750 subjects, a separate validation cohort of 120 different subjects was used. To predict cytomegalovirus infection status, the study combined high-throughput TCR immunosequencing, statistical association of individual TCRs with disease status, and machine learning. A later analysis re-analyzed previously published TCR beta repertoires from roughly 600 donors and added high-resolution HLA genotyping to study TCR occurrence patterns. In the later analysis, no new phenotypic data were used to find candidate immune exposures; instead, reliance was placed on TCR beta sequences and their occurrence across donors. An earlier analysis of roughly 580 of the donors used high-throughput TCR beta sequencing to judge whether each TCR beta V gene segment behaved as functional or pseudogenic. Donor age, sex, ethnicity and CMV serostatus were compiled together with the repertoire data. Genome-wide SNP genotypes for about 65% of the roughly 670 donors were used in a later genetic analysis, which treated that subset as a discovery cohort. Every discovery cohort repertoire had been produced on one sequencing platform. HLA typing covered class I and class II loci at four-digit resolution. Typing coverage varied by locus: about 620-630 donors for A, B, C, DRB1 and DQB1; more than 500 for DQA1; around 570 for DPA1; 450 to 480 for DPB1. A handful of DR-DQ haplotypes were handled as single units for association and clustering because linkage in the cohort was strong. On average, around 240,000 unique TCR beta nucleotide sequences were sequenced per donor among 350 to 400 genotyped donors of the cohort, with roughly 18% of those sequences being non-productive. Broader findings and caveats from the paper: A later analysis found that most CMV-associated TCR beta chains appeared HLA-restricted, with HLA associations seemingly driven largely by CMV exposure. In a later analysis, several top co-occurrence clusters were reported to appear linked to parvovirus B19, influenza, CMV and Epstein-Barr virus. Most TCR sequences were seen in very few donors, while some public TCRs were found in many individuals. In a later genetic analysis, a missense DCLRE1C variant was associated with V-gene and J-gene trimming of TCR beta chains, and the association was replicated in an independent cohort. Roughly 15 rarely observed V segments, including chromosome 9 orphons, were excluded from the earlier analysis of approximately 500 of the donors because counts were too low. A total of some 180 TCR beta chains were listed by the study as associated with cytomegalovirus. When HLA alleles, especially DR and DQ, strongly co-occurred, attributing TCR associations to individual alleles was difficult. An earlier analysis of roughly 570 of the donors showed that most TCR beta V segments appeared in productive rearrangements either about 87% or about 30% of the time, which broadly matched IMGT annotations. A cluster of highly shared sequence variants was judged likely to be a technical artifact of the sequencing pipeline. Presence/absence analyses assumed roughly uniform sequencing depth across donors, an assumption that may not hold. Correlated functional status among segregating V segments might reflect linkage disequilibrium, but an unknown experimental factor could not be ruled out. At a false discovery rate of 0.05, a later analysis linked roughly 17,000 TCR beta sequences to specific HLA alleles. Cytomegalovirus status was reported to be diagnosed by the classifier with high specificity and sensitivity in both the original and validation cohorts. According to the authors, the approach could potentially be generalized to other disease states and immunological phenotypes. A further reported finding was that TCR beta sequences accurately predicted the HLA-A and HLA-B alleles for most subjects in the first cohort. HLA typing was unavailable for some donors at each locus, so association tests used only the typed subset. A later analysis found that HLA-associated TCR beta chains were more clonally expanded and had lower generation probabilities than equally common non-associated chains. According to a later analysis, TCR association rates differed among HLA loci, with DRB1 alleles showing the most associated TCRs and HLA-C alleles showing the fewest. This cohort had only TCR beta chains sequenced, and the lack of alpha or paired-chain data limited which features could be detected. In vitro tests confirmed that a few of the cytomegalovirus-associated TCR beta chains recognize cytomegalovirus antigens. For the cohort, immune exposure information was limited to CMV serostatus. A later genetic analysis reported fewer N-insertions in productive TCRs among donors in an Asian-associated ancestry cluster than the roughly 700-donor mean.

Details on this clone: This receptor's antigen is unknown. No clone much larger than this one lies a single base away; base qualities are absent.

The method behind the library was the immunoSEQ multiplex PCR assay. A mixture of 60 forward primers for TCR Vbeta segments and 13 reverse primers for TCR Jbeta segments was used in the multiplex PCR. Amplification of the CDR3 region of rearranged TCR beta genes was performed with a multiplex PCR assay on genomic DNA. The amplified TCR beta libraries were sequenced on the Illumina HiSeq System as 87-base-pair reads. The authors processed their data as follows. A later analysis counted about 76 million unique TCR beta chains across the 640 or so repertoires, and some 11 million of these chains were shared by at least two donors. To remove PCR and sequencing errors, raw reads were error-corrected and collapsed into unique sequences using a nearest-neighbor algorithm that merged closely related sequences. CDR3 sequences were aligned to IMGT reference sequences to assign V, D and J gene segments. For a sequence to be retained, a match of at least six nucleotides to both a V gene segment and a J gene segment was required. Rearrangements were classified as productive when the CDR3 lacked stop codons and remained in frame with V and J, and all other rearrangements were classified as non-productive. CDR3 was defined by IMGT convention, running from the second conserved V-encoded cysteine to the conserved J-encoded phenylalanine. The earlier analysis of about 570 of the donors excluded any sequence lacking an unambiguous match to a single V gene segment. An earlier analysis of some 610 of the donors called V segments functional above 56.7% productive rearrangements and segregating when the between-donor standard deviation exceeded 5%. A statistical classification framework was built to diagnose cytomegalovirus status from the catalog of TCR beta chain sequences. In a later analysis, TCR nucleotide sequences were compared against IMGT/GENE-DB human TR gene sequences so that V and J genes could be assigned. In a later analysis, CDR3 sequences and most-parsimonious VDJ recombination scenarios were assigned using the TCRdist pipeline. A later analysis defined each TCR beta chain by its CDR3 amino acid sequence plus V-gene family, and excluded reads lacking a unique V-gene family. In a later analysis, 450 to 600 highly shared, low-generation-probability nucleotide sequences were removed to address suspected cross-contamination and a sequencing artifact. A later analysis calculated a clonal expansion index for each public chain from normalized within-repertoire ranks of inferred template counts. In a later analysis, generation probabilities were computed with a VDJ recombination model fitted to out-of-frame rearrangements, and the resulting probabilities were checked against IGoR. In a later analysis, hypergeometric tests were used to score TCR-TCR, TCR-HLA and TCR-CMV co-occurrence, with a repertoire-size bias correction applied to TCR pairs. In a later analysis, false discovery rates were estimated by permuting HLA or CMV assignments 20 times. In a later analysis, co-occurring TCRs were grouped using DBSCAN, and TCRdist sequence similarity was added for clustering within HLA-allele-positive subsets. Repertoires with fewer than 30,000 or more than 120,000 public chains, plus five repertoires with anomalous nucleotide sharing, were excluded from co-occurrence clustering. Entries here come from immuneACCESS through TCRdb and include only in-frame sequences with V and J called. Some clones fail to appear in such tables; in the studies checked, an unresolved V gene covers under half of the shortfall, and the cause of the remainder is unknown. V, J and clone size reflect that table, while D and trimming were determined from the DNA. Here the sample has some 120,000 clones; about three quarters occur a single time. The ten largest clones add up to less than 3.5% of the sample.

The cohort comprised approximately 700 healthy bone marrow donors. Cohort members were all nominally healthy when sampled, although unrecorded immune exposures were likely present. The donor was CMV seronegative and was included in the group of under 450 seronegative cohort members. A peripheral blood sample was provided by each donor, and peripheral blood mononuclear cells were used for TCR beta sequencing. The Qiagen DNeasy Blood Extraction Kit was used to extract genomic DNA from the blood cell samples. Sequencing was performed on PBMCs. The sequence was collected from a female donor in good health and CMV-seronegative.

The sequenced DNA: TGCGCCAGCAGCCAACAGGGCGTGGAGCAGTTCTTC. Translated, it reads CASSQQGVEQFF. The rearrangement combines TRBV4-1 with TRBJ2-1; tentative D gene TRBD1, with 5 bases matching. The CDR3 goes from the cysteine to the phenylalanine over 12 residues. The read is trimmed to its CDR3 DNA, 36 bases read in frame from base 1. Trimming takes 2 bases from V and 10 bases from J, and the germline ends sit 9 bases apart. According to the germline V gene, CDR1 reads MGHRA and CDR2 reads YSYEKL.